The 5 T cell receptor beta chains in this list originate from one sample, sequenced in a study of tumor-infiltrating lymphocytes in oesophageal squamous cell carcinoma. TCRdb re-called the PCR reads through MiXCR, storing one row per CDR3 protein. The sample holds some 15,000 distinct CDR3 sequences, around 40% seen once. Sequencing was carried out using blood. These TCRs come from a female donor with esophageal squamous cell carcinoma.

There are many counts of this clonotype. This clone may be a read error of a much larger clone one base away. V and J are TRBV6-1 and TRBJ2-1, with TRBD1 identical over 11 bases. This CDR3 spans 15 amino acids. Germline V gives CDR1 MNHNS, CDR2 SASEGT. V shed 6 bases and J 10 bases; nucleotides not matched to a gene: 11. The CDR3 sequence is CASRPGTGGSYEQFF. CDR3 coding DNA: TGTGCCAGCAGGCCCGGGACAGGGGGATCCTACGAGCAGTTCTTC.

The rearrangement joins TRBV7-2 to TRBJ2-1; unclear D gene. This CDR3 is built from 14 residues. Germline V gene sequence: CDR1 SGHTA, CDR2 FQGNSA. V shed 1 base and J shed 9 bases, with 13 bases lying between them. This chain's CDR3 is CASSLDGRFGEQFF. CDR3 in DNA: TGTGCCAGCAGCTTAGATGGCAGGTTCGGTGAGCAGTTCTTC. Complete variable domain (other parts from reference TRBV7-2 and TRBJ2-1): GAGVSQSPSNKVTEKGKDVELRCDPISGHTALYWYRQSLGQGLEFLIYFQGNSAPDKSGLPSDRFSAERTGGSVSTLTIQRTQQEDSAVYLCASSLDGRFGEQFFGPGTRLTVL.

This clonotype was found many times. The chain has TRBV5-4 and TRBJ1-3; D may be TRBD1 (5 bases). CDR3 length: 15 residues. Germline V gives CDR1 SGHNT, CDR2 YYREEE (reference sequence). With 0 bases removed from V and 0 bases from J, the gap between germline ends came to 7 bases. CDR3 protein: CASSLEGASGNTIYF. The CDR3 region has the DNA TGTGCCAGCAGCTTGGAAGGGGCCTCTGGAAACACCATATATTTT.

This clonotype was observed a handful of times. This chain's CDR3 is CASRSRFSPYEQYF. In DNA form, the CDR3 reads TGTGCCAGCAGGTCTAGATTTTCTCCCTACGAGCAGTACTTC. The J gene is TRBJ2-7, the V gene TRBV11-3; D remains unclear. The germline CDR1 and CDR2 sequences are SGHNT and YENEEA. The V and J ends lost 6 bases and 2 bases respectively, with 14 bases between them. This CDR3 has 14 amino acids. Drawing the rest from reference TRBV11-3 and TRBJ2-7, the complete variable domain is EAGVVQSPRYKIIEKKQPVAFWCNPISGHNTLYWYLQNLGQGPELLIRYENEEAVDDSQLPKDRFSAERLKGVDSTLKIQPAELGDSAVYLCASRSRFSPYEQYFGPGTRLTVT.

Here the CDR3 DNA reads TGCAGTGCTAGAGATTCCGGGACAGGAAACACCGGGGAGCTGTTTTTT. It encodes CSARDSGTGNTGELFF. The chain links TRBV20-1 to TRBJ2-2, with 8 positions matching TRBD1. Germline V gives CDR1 DFQATT, CDR2 SNEGSKA (reference sequence). The J segment lost 2 bases and the V segment lost 0 bases, leaving 5 bases of the junction unmatched. The CDR3 is made up of 16 amino acids.